This T cell receptor (beta chain) came from a study of glioma-infiltrating T cells. Study-wide context: Glioblastomas were WHO grade IV, sampled at first diagnosis; low-grade were grade II. Before surgery, glioma patients received dexamethasone for at most six days. Study findings and constraints: Gliomas, especially low-grade, showed above-expected tissue-blood divergence; non-neoplastic patients showed below. Shared blood CDR3 signature motifs marked patients with low tissue-blood divergence.

Remarks on this clonotype: No antigen is known for it.

The CDR3 runs 16 residues. V dropped 1 base and J dropped 0; count of bases not matched to a gene: 3. Germline lookup yields CDR1 SGHRS and CDR2 YFSETQ. TCR alpha and beta CDR3 regions were amplified from RNA using iRepertoire nested multiplex PCR. TCRdb reprocessed the multiplex PCR reads via MiXCR and lists one record per CDR3 protein. The sample lists more than 350,000 distinct CDR3 sequences; about 40% were seen once. The J gene is TRBJ2-2, the V gene TRBV5-1; TRBD1 agrees at 7 bases. The source is a human donor with low-grade glioma or glioblastoma, undergoing nonglioma brain surgery, or in good health (not recorded which). The source material was glioma tissue, nonneoplastic brain tissue, or PBMCs (not recorded which). CDR3 in amino acids: CASSLKTGTNTGELFF. CDR3 DNA: TGCGCCAGCAGCTTGAAGACAGGGACGAACACCGGGGAGCTGTTTTTT.